The 24 T cell receptor beta chains presented below share a single source sample, sequenced in a study of blood T cell repertoires in COVID-19. Profiled with immunoSEQ multiplex PCR; TCRdb holds only in-frame clones, not every one. The sample holds a few hundred thousand clones, about 90% seen once. Sequenced: PBMCs or T cells enriched from blood (not recorded which). The receptors derive from a woman aged 30 to 39 who had recovered from COVID-19.

The chain employs TRBV10-3 and TRBJ2-1; D unresolved. CDR1 and CDR2 (germline): ENHRY, SYGVKD. With 4 bases removed from V and 5 bases from J, the gap between germline ends came to 12 bases. The CDR3 has 14 amino acids. The CDR3 bases are TGTGCCATCAGTGCTCCGGTACCGAACAATGAGCAGTTCTTC. The encoded protein is CAISAPVPNNEQFF.

V usage is TRBV24-1 and J usage is TRBJ2-3; tentative D call: TRBD1 (5 bases). V was clipped by 7 bases and J by 4 bases, with 11 bases between them. CDR1 and CDR2 from the germline V gene are KGHDR and SFDVKD. The CDR3 totals 13 residues. CDR3 sequence (DNA): TGTGCCACCAGGACAGTCGGCGCAGATACGCAGTATTTT. It is translated as CATRTVGADTQYF.

The chain recombines TRBV3-1 (or the pseudogene TRBV3-2) with TRBJ2-7; D not resolved. With 3 bases removed from V and 0 bases from J, the gap between germline ends came to 9 bases. CDR1 and CDR2 from the germline V gene are LGHDT and YNNKEL (reference sequence). This CDR3 contains 14 residues. CDR3 sequence reads: CASSHHRSSYEQYF. CDR3 nucleotide sequence: TGTGCCAGCAGCCACCATAGGAGCTCCTACGAGCAGTACTTC.

V and J are TRBV2 and TRBJ2-3; possibly TRBD2 for D (5 bases). Looked up from germline, CDR1 is SNHLY and CDR2 is FYNNEI. CDR3 length: 14 amino acids. The V end lost 2 bases, the J end lost 4 bases, and 10 bases lay between the germline ends. The CDR3 sequence is CASSEWGVADTQYF. The CDR3 DNA reads TGTGCCAGCAGTGAATGGGGAGTAGCAGATACGCAGTATTTT.

This chain links TRBV3-1 (or the pseudogene TRBV3-2) with TRBJ1-2; D perhaps matches TRBD1 (5 bases). This CDR3 comprises 16 residues. V lost 1 base and J lost 4, with 16 bases in between. Germline loops: CDR1 LGHDT, CDR2 YNNKEL (reference sequence). In nucleotides, the CDR3 is TGTGCCAGCAGCCAAGCTCGCCAGGGCGGGGGCTATGGCTACACCTTC. This codes for CASSQARQGGGYGYTF.

The gene calls are TRBV5-8 and TRBJ1-4; possibly TRBD1 for D (6 bases). Deletions cut 3 bases from V and 4 bases from J, with 16 bases between. Germline assignment: CDR1 SGHTS and CDR2 YDEGEE. This CDR3 is built from 16 residues. CDR3 amino acids: CASSSIQDRINEKLFF. The CDR3 coding sequence is TGTGCCAGCAGCTCGATACAAGACAGGATTAATGAAAAACTGTTTTTT.

The chain combines TRBV10-2 with TRBJ2-5, with TRBD2 matching over 10 bases. J was trimmed by 5 bases and V by 7 bases; bases with no gene match: 7. This CDR3 contains 14 residues. The V gene's germline CDR1 is WSHSY and CDR2 SAAADI. The CDR3 here is CASKQREGSETQYF. CDR3 DNA sequence: TGCGCCAGCAAACAGCGGGAGGGTTCCGAGACCCAGTACTTC.

The V call is TRBV9, the J call TRBJ2-1; the match to TRBD2 covers 7 bases. Germline V gives CDR1 SGDLS, CDR2 YYNGEE. The CDR3 contains 16 residues. The V and J ends lost 0 bases and 2 bases, in that order; junction bases with no gene match: 5. The CDR3 DNA reads as TGTGCCAGCAGCGTAGTCGGGGCGGGGGCCTACAATGAGCAGTTCTTC. Encoded protein: CASSVVGAGAYNEQFF.

This clone was detected once. The V gene is TRBV5-1, the J gene TRBJ2-5; D perhaps matches TRBD2 (6 bases). The CDR3 runs to 14 residues. CDR1 and CDR2 (germline): SGHRS, YFSETQ. Trimming left V 4 bases short and J 5 bases short, with 15 bases between. CDR3 in DNA: TGCGCCAGCAGCCCGGACCCTGGAGGGGAGACCCAGTACTTC. The encoded protein is CASSPDPGGETQYF.

The chain is built from TRBV2 and TRBJ1-2; 12 positions agree with TRBD1. Germline V gene lookup returns CDR1 SNHLY and CDR2 FYNNEI. The CDR3 has 15 amino acids. V lost 6 bases and J lost 7; bases outside the gene matches: 9. The CDR3 DNA reads TGTGCCAGCAGGAGGGGGACAGGGGGCTTGTCTGGCTACACCTTC. This translates into CASRRGTGGLSGYTF.

Concerning this clone: The junction does not match germline at one end; this may be a read error. This chain connects TRBV5-1 to TRBJ2-7, with TRBD1 matching over 7 bases. The germline V gene encodes CDR1 SGHRS and CDR2 YFSETQ. CDR3 length equals 14 residues. CDR3 coding DNA: TGCGCCAGCAGTACAGGGGTTGGCTCCGACGAGCAGTACTTC. Translation: CASSTGVGSDEQYF.

The V call is TRBV27, the J call TRBJ1-5, with D maybe TRBD1 (5 bases). CDR3 length: 12 residues. Germline V CDR1 and CDR2: MNHEY, SMNVEV (reference sequence). V shed 3 bases and J shed 5 bases, with 5 bases lying between them. The CDR3 sequence is CASSFRDQPQHF. The CDR3 DNA is TGTGCCAGCAGTTTCAGGGATCAGCCCCAGCATTTT.

The rearrangement uses TRBV4-1 and TRBJ1-5; the match to TRBD1 covers 9 bases. From germline, CDR1 is MGHRA and CDR2 YSYEKL. CDR3 size: 16 residues. The V gene end was trimmed by 3 bases and the J gene end by 5 bases; junction bases not matched to a gene: 8. The CDR3, as DNA: TGCGCCAGCAGCCAGGTGGGGACAGGGACCGATCAGCCCCAGCATTTT. It yields the protein CASSQVGTGTDQPQHF.

The chain employs TRBV7-2 and TRBJ2-1; TRBD2 aligns across 14 bases. Germline assignment: CDR1 SGHTA and CDR2 FQGNSA. CDR3 size: 19 residues. V lost 4 bases, J lost 2 bases, and 10 bases stayed unmatched. This chain's CDR3 is CASSSMTSGRGDPYNEQFF. CDR3 in DNA: TGTGCCAGCAGCTCCATGACTAGCGGGAGGGGGGATCCCTACAATGAGCAGTTCTTC.

V and J are TRBV7-2 and TRBJ2-7; 11 bases agree with TRBD2. This CDR3 contains 13 residues. Germline lookup yields CDR1 SGHTA and CDR2 FQGNSA. Unmatched junction bases numbered 5, after V lost 11 bases and J lost 2 bases. Here the CDR3 reads CAVGTSGAYEQYF. DNA of the CDR3: TGTGCCGTAGGGACTAGCGGCGCCTACGAGCAGTACTTC.

This clone was observed a single time. The chain links TRBV5-4 to TRBJ1-1, with TRBD1 matching over 7 bases. The CDR3 has 12 amino acids. Germline V gene lookup returns CDR1 SGHNT and CDR2 YYREEE (reference sequence). The ends lost 0 bases at V and 9 bases at J; junction bases unmatched: 2. The CDR3 nucleotides read TGTGCCAGCAGCTTGGAGGACAGGCAAGCTTTCTTT. Encoded protein: CASSLEDRQAFF.

This rearrangement joins TRBV27 to TRBJ1-5; 7 bases agree with TRBD1. Germline V CDR1 and CDR2: MNHEY, SMNVEV (reference sequence). The CDR3 totals 15 residues. The V and J ends lost 3 bases and 5 bases, in that order; junction bases with no gene match: 7. The CDR3 nucleotides read TGTGCCAGCAGTTTTTACGGACAGGAGGATCAGCCCCAGCATTTT. Residues: CASSFYGQEDQPQHF.

Comments on this clone: This same CDR3 is encoded by further DNA sequences in the sample. The rearrangement joins TRBV2 to TRBJ1-5; 7 positions match TRBD1. The germline CDR1 and CDR2 sequences are SNHLY and FYNNEI. CDR3 length equals 14 residues. With 4 bases clipped from V and 2 bases from J, the junction kept 2 bases outside the gene matches. CDR3 sequence (DNA): TGTGCCAGCAGTGGGACAGGAGGCAATCAGCCCCAGCATTTT. Encoded protein: CASSGTGGNQPQHF.

The chain carries TRBV7-2 and TRBJ1-4; 10 bases fit TRBD1. Germline values: CDR1 SGHTA, CDR2 FQGNSA. After removal of 3 bases from V and 8 bases from J, the junction contained 3 bases not matched to a gene. The CDR3 sequence is 14 residues long. CDR3: CASSLDRGSEKLFF. The CDR3 DNA sequence: TGTGCCAGCAGCTTGGACAGGGGGAGCGAAAAACTGTTTTTT.

V is TRBV5-4 and J is TRBJ2-1, with TRBD2 matching 11 bases. CDR3 length: 16 residues. Germline V gene lookup returns CDR1 SGHNT and CDR2 YYREEE (reference sequence). The V gene end was trimmed by 0 bases and the J gene end by 9 bases; junction bases not matched to a gene: 8. The CDR3: CASSLELAGAQVEQFF. CDR3 DNA sequence: TGTGCCAGCAGCTTGGAACTAGCGGGAGCGCAGGTTGAGCAGTTCTTC.

This clone was observed a single time. The chain employs TRBV2 and TRBJ1-2; D remains ambiguous. The CDR3 contains 14 residues. Germline assignment: CDR1 SNHLY and CDR2 FYNNEI. Trimming left V 5 bases short and J 5 bases short, with 15 bases between. The CDR3 DNA follows: TGTGCCAGCAGTCCTAATCTACCTGGTTATGGCTACACCTTC. It is translated as CASSPNLPGYGYTF. Full variable domain (remainder filled in from reference TRBV2 and TRBJ1-2): EPEVTQTPSHQVTQMGQEVILRCVPISNHLYFYWYRQILGQKVEFLVSFYNNEISEKSEIFDDQFSVERPDGSNFTLKIRSTKLEDSAMYFCASSPNLPGYGYTFGSGTRLTVV.

In nucleotides, the CDR3 is TGTGCCAGCAGCCTCTCCCTGGGACAGGGGATGGACGAGCAGTACTTC. Amino acids: CASSLSLGQGMDEQYF. The chain is built from TRBV6-2 or TRBV6-3 and TRBJ2-7; 10 bases are a match to TRBD1. This CDR3 comprises 16 residues. CDR1 is MNHEY, CDR2 SVGEGT, per germline. The V gene end was trimmed by 6 bases and the J gene end by 5 bases; junction bases not matched to a gene: 13.

This CDR3 is CASSPGGGPDTQYF. In DNA, the CDR3 is TGTGCCAGCTCACCCGGTGGGGGCCCAGATACGCAGTATTTT. The chain employs TRBV18 and TRBJ2-3, with D maybe TRBD1 (6 bases). Germline loops: CDR1 KGHSH, CDR2 LQKENI. Trimming removed 3 bases from V and 4 bases from J, with 11 bases in between. The CDR3 has 14 residues.

This chain joins TRBV3-1 (or the pseudogene TRBV3-2) and TRBJ2-1, with 9 bases matching TRBD2. The germline V gene has CDR1 LGHDT and CDR2 YNNKEL (reference sequence). There are 16 residues in the CDR3. Trimming took 3 bases from V and 5 from J; bases not matched to a gene: 8. As DNA, the CDR3 is TGTGCCAGCAGCCAGGGGCTAGCGGGAAAACACAATGAGCAGTTCTTC. It specifies CASSQGLAGKHNEQFF.